This TCR beta chain was sequenced during a study of blood T cell repertoires in COVID-19. CDR3 length equals 15 residues. CDR1 is MDHEN and CDR2 is SYDVKM in the germline V gene. Germline trimming cut 4 bases from V and 5 bases from J; bases unmatched to any gene: 9. Original processing methods: Nucleated cell counts were estimated from reference gene primer amplification. Profiling relied on immunoSEQ multiplex PCR, and the TCRdb table lists in-frame clones only, not all of them. D and trimming were read from the DNA, whereas the V and J calls and clone size are those reported in that table. The table records about 290,000 clones, around four fifths of them present only once.

Material for sequencing was peripheral blood. The rearrangement uses TRBV28 and TRBJ2-5, with 8 bases identical to TRBD1. The TCR sequence derives from a woman aged 45-59 years with active or convalescent COVID-19. The CDR3 spells CASSSSGQGFETQYF. As DNA, the CDR3 is TGTGCCAGCAGTTCCTCCGGACAGGGCTTTGAGACCCAGTACTTC.